This T cell receptor beta chain appears in the sequencing data of a study of T cell responses to AZD1222 COVID-19 vaccine. Germline CDR1 reads MNHEY; CDR2 reads SMNVEV (reference sequence). V was cut by 6 bases and J by 1 base, with 11 bases left in between. The CDR3 consists of 14 residues. The table came from immunoSEQ multiplex PCR; TCRdb's copy has only in-frame clones and leaves some out. The sample carries over 120,000 clones, over 90% recorded once. The material sequenced was peripheral blood, taken 28 days after the second AZD1222 dose. The V call is TRBV27, the J call TRBJ2-3; a possible D gene is TRBD2 (6 bases). This TCR derives from an adult who received the AZD1222 COVID-19 vaccine. The DNA for the CDR3 is TGTGCCAGCAGCCTTGGAGGGGGCACAGATACGCAGTATTTT. It specifies CASSLGGGTDTQYF.